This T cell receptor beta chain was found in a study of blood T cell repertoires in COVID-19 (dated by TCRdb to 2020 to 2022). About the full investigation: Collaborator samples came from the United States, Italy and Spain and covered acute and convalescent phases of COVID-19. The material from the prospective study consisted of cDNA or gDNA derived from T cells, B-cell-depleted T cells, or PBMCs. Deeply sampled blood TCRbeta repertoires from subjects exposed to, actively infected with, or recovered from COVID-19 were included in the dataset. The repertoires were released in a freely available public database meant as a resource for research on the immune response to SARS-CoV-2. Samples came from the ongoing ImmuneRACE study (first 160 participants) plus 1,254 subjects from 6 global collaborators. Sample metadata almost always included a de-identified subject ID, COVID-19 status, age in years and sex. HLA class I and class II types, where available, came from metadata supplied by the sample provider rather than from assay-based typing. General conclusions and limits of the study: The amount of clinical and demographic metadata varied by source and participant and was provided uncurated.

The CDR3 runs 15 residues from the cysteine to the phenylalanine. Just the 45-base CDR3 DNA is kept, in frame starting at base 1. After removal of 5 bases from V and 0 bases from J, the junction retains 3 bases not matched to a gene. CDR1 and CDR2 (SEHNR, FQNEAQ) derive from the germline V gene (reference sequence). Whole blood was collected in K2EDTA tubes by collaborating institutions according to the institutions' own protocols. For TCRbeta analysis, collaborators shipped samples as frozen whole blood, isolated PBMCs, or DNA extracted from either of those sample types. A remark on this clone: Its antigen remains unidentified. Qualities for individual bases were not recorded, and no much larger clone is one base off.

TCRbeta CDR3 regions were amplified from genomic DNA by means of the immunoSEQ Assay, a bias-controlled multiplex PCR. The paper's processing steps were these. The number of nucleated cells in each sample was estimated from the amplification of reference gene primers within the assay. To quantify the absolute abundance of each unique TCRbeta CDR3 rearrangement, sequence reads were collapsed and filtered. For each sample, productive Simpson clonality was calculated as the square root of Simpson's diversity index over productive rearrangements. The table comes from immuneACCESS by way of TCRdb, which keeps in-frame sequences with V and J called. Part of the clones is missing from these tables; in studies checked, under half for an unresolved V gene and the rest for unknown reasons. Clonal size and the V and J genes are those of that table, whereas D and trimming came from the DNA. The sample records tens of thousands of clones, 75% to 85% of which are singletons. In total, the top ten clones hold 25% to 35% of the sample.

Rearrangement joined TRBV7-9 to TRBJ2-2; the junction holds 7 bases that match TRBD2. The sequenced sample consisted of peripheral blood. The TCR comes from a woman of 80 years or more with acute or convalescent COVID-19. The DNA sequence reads TGTGCCAGCAGCCCAGGGACTACGAACACCGGGGAGCTGTTTTTT. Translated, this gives CASSPGTTNTGELFF.